These 8 T cell receptor beta chains came from one sample sequenced in a study of cytomegalovirus exposure and HLA in healthy donors. The PCR employed 60 Vbeta primers together with 13 Jbeta primers. Generated by immunoSEQ multiplex PCR, the TCRdb table keeps only in-frame clones and is missing some. The sample lists 120,000 or so clones, approximately 80% seen once, with about 5% in the top ten. Material: PBMCs. Source of these receptors: a man aged 50 to 59 in good health and CMV-seropositive.

CDR3 sequence: CASRGTGGYGYTF. The CDR3 DNA follows: TGTGCCAGCAGAGGGACAGGGGGTTATGGCTACACCTTC. The chain uses TRBV9 and TRBJ1-2, with 11 bases aligning to TRBD1. The CDR3 extends over 13 amino acids. Trimming cost V 5 bases and J 5 bases; bases outside gene matches: 2. CDR1 is SGDLS, CDR2 YYNGEE, per germline. Complete variable domain (other parts from reference TRBV9 and TRBJ1-2): DSGVTQTPKHLITATGQRVTLRCSPRSGDLSVYWYQQSLDQGLQFLIQYYNGEERAKGNILERFSAQQFPDLHSELNLSSLELGDSALYFCASRGTGGYGYTFGSGTRLTVV.

The J gene is TRBJ1-6, the V gene TRBV5-6, with 7 nucleotides matching TRBD1. The CDR3 extends over 15 amino acids. The V segment lost 7 bases and the J segment 10 bases; nucleotides outside the gene matches: 14. Germline CDR1 reads SGHDT; CDR2 reads YYEEEE. In nucleotides, the CDR3 is TGTGCCAGCGTTTTTCAGGGGGGTCTTGGATCACCCCTCCACTTT. Protein product: CASVFQGGLGSPLHF.

The rearrangement uses TRBV28 and TRBJ1-1, with D possibly being TRBD1 (6 bases). Trimming stripped 4 bases from V and 3 bases from J, with 12 bases between. CDR1 MDHEN and CDR2 SYDVKM come from the germline V gene. The CDR3 extends over 14 amino acids. CDR3 nucleotide sequence: TGTGCCAGCAGTTCCCCGACAGGATACACTGAAGCTTTCTTT. Its translation: CASSSPTGYTEAFF.

CDR3 nucleotide sequence: TGTGCCAGCAGCTCCGGACTAGCGGGAGGTGCTCCGCGAGAGCAGTACTTC. Translated, it gives CASSSGLAGGAPREQYF. The V and J genes are TRBV7-9 and TRBJ2-7, with TRBD2 matching 14 bases. In germline, CDR1 is SEHNR, CDR2 FQNEAQ (reference sequence). With V trimmed by 4 bases and J by 7 bases, 12 bases remained unmatched. The CDR3 contains 17 residues.

The genes are TRBV4-3 and TRBJ1-1; D perhaps matches TRBD1 (5 bases). V was clipped by 0 bases and J by 6 bases, with 14 bases between them. Germline V lookup: CDR1 LGHNA, CDR2 YSLEER. The CDR3 is 15 residues long. CDR3 in amino acids: CASSQEFQGSAEAFF. CDR3 nucleotides: TGCGCCAGCAGCCAAGAATTCCAGGGATCGGCTGAAGCTTTCTTT.

The chain has TRBV9 and TRBJ1-3; 8 bases are shared with TRBD1. Germline V CDR1 and CDR2: SGDLS, YYNGEE. V shed 1 base, J shed 6 bases, and the junction held 6 bases outside the gene matches. The CDR3 spans 15 residues. This chain's CDR3 is CASSVTGQGENTIYF. CDR3 nucleotide sequence: TGTGCCAGCAGCGTAACAGGACAGGGAGAAAACACCATATATTTT.

A single count supports this clone. This sequence joins TRBV14 and TRBJ2-3; 10 bases line up with TRBD1. CDR1 SGHDN and CDR2 FVKESK come from the germline V gene. Unmatched junction bases numbered 11, after V lost 2 bases and J lost 9 bases. The length of the CDR3 is 16 residues. CDR3 amino acids: CASSQITGTGAYTQYF. The CDR3 DNA reads TGTGCCAGCAGCCAAATAACCGGGACAGGGGCTTACACGCAGTATTTT.

CDR3 sequence: CAIRGASTDTQYF. The DNA for the CDR3 is TGTGCCATTCGCGGGGCTAGCACAGATACGCAGTATTTT. The V and J genes are TRBV2 and TRBJ2-3; possibly TRBD2 for D (6 bases). The CDR3 is 13 amino acids. V lost 10 bases, J lost 0 bases, and 11 bases lay in between. CDR1 SNHLY and CDR2 FYNNEI come from the germline V gene.